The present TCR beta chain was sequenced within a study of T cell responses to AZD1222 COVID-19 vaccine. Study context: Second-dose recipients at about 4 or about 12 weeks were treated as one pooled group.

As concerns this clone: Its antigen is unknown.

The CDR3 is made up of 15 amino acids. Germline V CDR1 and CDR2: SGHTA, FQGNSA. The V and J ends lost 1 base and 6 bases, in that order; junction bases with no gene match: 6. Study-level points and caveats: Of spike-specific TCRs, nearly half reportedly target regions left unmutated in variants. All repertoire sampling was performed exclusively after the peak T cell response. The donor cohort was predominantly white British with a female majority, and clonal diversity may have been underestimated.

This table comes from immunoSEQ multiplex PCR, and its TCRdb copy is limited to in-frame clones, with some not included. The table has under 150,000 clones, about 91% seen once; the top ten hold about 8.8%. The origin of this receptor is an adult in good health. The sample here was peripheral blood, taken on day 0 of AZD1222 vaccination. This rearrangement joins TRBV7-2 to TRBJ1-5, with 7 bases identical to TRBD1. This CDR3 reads CASSLEPTGSQPQHF. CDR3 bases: TGTGCCAGCAGCTTAGAACCGACAGGGAGTCAGCCCCAGCATTTT.